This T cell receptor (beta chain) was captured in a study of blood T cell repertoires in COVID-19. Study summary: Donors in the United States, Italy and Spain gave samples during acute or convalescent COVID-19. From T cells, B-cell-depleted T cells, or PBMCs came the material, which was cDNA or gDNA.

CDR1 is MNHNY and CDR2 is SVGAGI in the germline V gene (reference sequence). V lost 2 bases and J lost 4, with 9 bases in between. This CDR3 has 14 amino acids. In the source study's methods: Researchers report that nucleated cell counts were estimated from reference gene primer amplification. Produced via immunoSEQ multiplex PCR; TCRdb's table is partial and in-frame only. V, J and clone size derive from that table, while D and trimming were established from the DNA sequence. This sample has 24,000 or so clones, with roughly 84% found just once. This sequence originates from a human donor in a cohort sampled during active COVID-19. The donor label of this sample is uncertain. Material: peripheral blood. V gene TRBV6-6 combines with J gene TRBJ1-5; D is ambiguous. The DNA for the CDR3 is TGTGCCAGCAGTTACCCTGAGGGAAATCAGCCCCAGCATTTT. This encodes CASSYPEGNQPQHF.